The clone carrying this TCR beta chain was seen a handful of times. What it binds is unknown. Investigators excluded patients with uncontrolled infection, other autoimmune disease, pregnancy or lactation. CDR1 and CDR2 (germline): SGHTA, FQGNSA. The V and J ends lost 1 base and 3 bases respectively, with 10 bases between them. This CDR3 is built from 14 residues. The sample belongs to a study of T cells in Graves' hyperthyroidism and ophthalmopathy. Whole-study results and caveats: Most expanded thyroid clonotypes above 0.001 recurred in blood.

Authors of the study amplified TCR beta CDR3 regions from RNA transcripts. When the TCR CDR3 underwent first-round RT-PCR, the HTBI primer set was used. Each CDR3 protein gets one entry after TCRdb re-called the multiplex PCR reads with MiXCR. Counted here are approximately 400,000 distinct CDR3 sequences, roughly 13% occurring once; the ten biggest clones make up 25% to 30%. The specimen sequenced was blood. This sequence was found in a man aged 45 to 65 with Graves' ophthalmopathy. This rearrangement joins TRBV7-2 to TRBJ2-7; perhaps TRBD2 as D (5 bases). The CDR3 DNA is TGTGCCAGCAGCTTAGTCCCCGGGGTCTACGAGCAGTACTTC. Translated, it gives CASSLVPGVYEQYF.